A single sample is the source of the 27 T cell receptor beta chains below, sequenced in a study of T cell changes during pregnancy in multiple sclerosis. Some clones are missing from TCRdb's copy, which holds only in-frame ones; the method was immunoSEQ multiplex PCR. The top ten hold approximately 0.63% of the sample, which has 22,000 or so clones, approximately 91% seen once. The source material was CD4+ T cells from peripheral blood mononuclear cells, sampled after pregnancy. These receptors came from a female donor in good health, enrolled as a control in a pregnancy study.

CDR3 sequence reads: CATSRDRPSSYEQYF. Here the CDR3 DNA reads TGTGCCACCAGCAGAGATCGTCCCAGCTCCTACGAGCAGTACTTC. The chain combines TRBV15 with TRBJ2-7; D gene ambiguous. This CDR3 region has 15 residues. Between the trimmed V and J ends, which lost 0 bases and 0 bases, there was a span of 9 bases. Germline values: CDR1 LNHNV, CDR2 YYDKDF (reference sequence).

CDR3 coding DNA: TGTGCCACCACCGCCAGGGGTACGGATGGCTACACCTTC. This encodes CATTARGTDGYTF. This rearrangement joins TRBV10-3 to TRBJ1-2; TRBD1 is a possible D gene (6 bases). CDR1 ENHRY and CDR2 SYGVKD come from the germline V gene. Trimming shortened V by 10 bases and J by 6 bases, and 18 bases separated the two germline ends. The CDR3 totals 13 residues.

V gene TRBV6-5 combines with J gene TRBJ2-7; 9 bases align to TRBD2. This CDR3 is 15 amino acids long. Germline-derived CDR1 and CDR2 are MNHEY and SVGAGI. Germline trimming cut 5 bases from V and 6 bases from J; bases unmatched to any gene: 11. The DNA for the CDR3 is TGTGCCAGCAGTCAACCGTTGGCGGGGGGGCTCGAGCAGTACTTC. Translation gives CASSQPLAGGLEQYF.

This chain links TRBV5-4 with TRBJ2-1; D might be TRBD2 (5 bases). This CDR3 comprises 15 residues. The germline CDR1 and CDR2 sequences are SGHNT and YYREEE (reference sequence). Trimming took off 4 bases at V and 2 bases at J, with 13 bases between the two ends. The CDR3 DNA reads TGTGCCAGCAGCCCCGACTACCAGACCTACAATGAGCAGTTCTTC. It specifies CASSPDYQTYNEQFF.

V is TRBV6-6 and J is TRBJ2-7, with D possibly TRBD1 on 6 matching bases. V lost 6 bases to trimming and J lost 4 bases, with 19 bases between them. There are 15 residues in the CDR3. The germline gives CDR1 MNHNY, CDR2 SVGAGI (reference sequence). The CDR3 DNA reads TGTGCCAGCAGCCTGACAGGCCGGGCTGGGTACGAGCAGTACTTC. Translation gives CASSLTGRAGYEQYF.

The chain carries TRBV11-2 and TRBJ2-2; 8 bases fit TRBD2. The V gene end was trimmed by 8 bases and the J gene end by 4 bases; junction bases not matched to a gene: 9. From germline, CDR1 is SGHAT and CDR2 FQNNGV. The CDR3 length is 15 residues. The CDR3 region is CASPHGGGVTGELFF. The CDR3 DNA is TGTGCCAGCCCCCACGGGGGGGGCGTCACCGGGGAGCTGTTTTTT.

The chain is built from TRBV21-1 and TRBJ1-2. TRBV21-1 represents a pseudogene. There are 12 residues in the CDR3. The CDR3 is CASLDGFYGYTF. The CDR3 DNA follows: TGTGCCAGCCTAGACGGGTTCTATGGCTACACCTTC.

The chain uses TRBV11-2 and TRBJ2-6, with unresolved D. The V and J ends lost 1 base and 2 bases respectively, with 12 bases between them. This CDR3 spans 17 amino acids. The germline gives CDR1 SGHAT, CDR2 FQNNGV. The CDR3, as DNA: TGTGCCAGCAGCTTAGGGTCGATTTCGGCTGGGGCCAACGTCCTGACTTTC. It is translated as CASSLGSISAGANVLTF.

CDR3 protein: CASNQGNTGELFF. The DNA for the CDR3 is TGTGCCAGCAACCAGGGGAACACCGGGGAGCTGTTTTTT. The chain is built from TRBV28 and TRBJ2-2; TRBD1 might be the D (5 bases). Germline V gene sequence: CDR1 MDHEN, CDR2 SYDVKM. The CDR3 length is 13 residues. V gave up 7 bases and J gave up 1 base, with 7 bases separating them.

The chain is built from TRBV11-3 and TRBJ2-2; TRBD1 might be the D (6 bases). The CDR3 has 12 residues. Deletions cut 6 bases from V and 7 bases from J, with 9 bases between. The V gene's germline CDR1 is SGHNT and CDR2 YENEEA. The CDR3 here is CASSYRVGELFF. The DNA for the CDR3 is TGTGCCAGCAGTTACAGGGTCGGGGAGCTGTTTTTT.

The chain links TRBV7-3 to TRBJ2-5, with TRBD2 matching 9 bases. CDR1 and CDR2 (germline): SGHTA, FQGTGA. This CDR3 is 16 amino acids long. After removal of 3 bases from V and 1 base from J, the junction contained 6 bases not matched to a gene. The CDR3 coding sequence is TGTGCCAGCAGCTTCGGCAGCGGGAGGCCCCAAGAGACCCAGTACTTC. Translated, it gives CASSFGSGRPQETQYF.

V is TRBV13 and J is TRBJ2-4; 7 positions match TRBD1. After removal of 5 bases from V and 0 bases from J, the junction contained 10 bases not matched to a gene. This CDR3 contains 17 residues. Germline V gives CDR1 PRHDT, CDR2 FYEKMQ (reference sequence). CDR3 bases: TGTGCCAGCAGCGCTAGGAGACAGGGCCTAGCCAAAAACATTCAGTACTTC. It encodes CASSARRQGLAKNIQYF.

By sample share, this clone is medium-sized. The chain's CDR3 is CASSFGLAGVEQYF. CDR3 sequence (DNA): TGTGCCAGCAGTTTTGGTCTAGCGGGAGTCGAGCAGTACTTC. V is TRBV28 and J is TRBJ2-7; 10 bases line up with TRBD2. V was clipped by 3 bases and J by 6 bases; unmatched bases: 5. Germline V CDR1 and CDR2: MDHEN, SYDVKM. This CDR3 contains 14 residues.

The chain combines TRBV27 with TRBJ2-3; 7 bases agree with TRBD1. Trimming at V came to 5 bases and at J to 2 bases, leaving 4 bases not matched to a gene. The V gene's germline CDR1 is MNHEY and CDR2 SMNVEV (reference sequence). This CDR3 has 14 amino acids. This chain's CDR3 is CASSIGTVTDTQYF. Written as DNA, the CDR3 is TGTGCCAGCAGTATCGGGACAGTCACAGATACGCAGTATTTT.

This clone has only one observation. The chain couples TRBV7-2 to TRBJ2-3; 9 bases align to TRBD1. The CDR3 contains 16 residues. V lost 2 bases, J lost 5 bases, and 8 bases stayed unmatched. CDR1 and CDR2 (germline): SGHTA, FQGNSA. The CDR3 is CASSLSGTGLLDTQYF. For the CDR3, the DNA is TGTGCCAGCAGCTTATCCGGGACAGGGTTACTAGATACGCAGTATTTT. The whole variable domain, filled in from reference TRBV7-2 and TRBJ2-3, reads GAGVSQSPSNKVTEKGKDVELRCDPISGHTALYWYRQSLGQGLEFLIYFQGNSAPDKSGLPSDRFSAERTGGSVSTLTIQRTQQEDSAVYLCASSLSGTGLLDTQYFGPGTRLTVL.

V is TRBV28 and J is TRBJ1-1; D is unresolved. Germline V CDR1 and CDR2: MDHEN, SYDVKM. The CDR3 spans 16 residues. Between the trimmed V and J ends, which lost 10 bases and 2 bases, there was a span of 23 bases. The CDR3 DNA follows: TGTGCCACCAACGAAGCCTTTGGGCGCTCAAACACTGAAGCTTTCTTT. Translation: CATNEAFGRSNTEAFF.

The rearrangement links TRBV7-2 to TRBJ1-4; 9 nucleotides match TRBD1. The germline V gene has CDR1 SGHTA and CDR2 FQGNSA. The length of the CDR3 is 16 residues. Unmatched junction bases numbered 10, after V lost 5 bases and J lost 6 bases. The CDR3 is CASSPFGTGNDEKLFF. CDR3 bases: TGTGCCAGCAGCCCATTTGGGACAGGGAACGATGAAAAACTGTTTTTT.

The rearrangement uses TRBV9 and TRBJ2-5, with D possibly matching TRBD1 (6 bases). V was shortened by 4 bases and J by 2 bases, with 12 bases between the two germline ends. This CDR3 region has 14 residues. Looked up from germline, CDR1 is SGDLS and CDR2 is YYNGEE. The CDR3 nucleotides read TGTGCCAGCAGCCTAGGACAGTTACAAGAGACCCAGTACTTC. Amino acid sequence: CASSLGQLQETQYF.

The CDR3 DNA follows: TGTGCCAGCAGCACCTCGGCCGGGAACGAGCAGTACTTC. Translation gives CASSTSAGNEQYF. This chain links TRBV7-2 with TRBJ2-7, with a possible D match to TRBD2 (5 bases). V dropped 5 bases and J dropped 5 bases, with 13 bases sitting between them. CDR1 and CDR2 from the germline V gene are SGHTA and FQGNSA. The CDR3 runs to 13 residues.

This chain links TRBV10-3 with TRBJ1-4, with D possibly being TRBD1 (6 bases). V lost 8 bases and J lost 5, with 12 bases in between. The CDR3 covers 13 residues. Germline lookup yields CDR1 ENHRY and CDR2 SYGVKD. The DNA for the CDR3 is TGTGCCATCCGCAGGGGCGAGAATGAAAAACTGTTTTTT. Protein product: CAIRRGENEKLFF.

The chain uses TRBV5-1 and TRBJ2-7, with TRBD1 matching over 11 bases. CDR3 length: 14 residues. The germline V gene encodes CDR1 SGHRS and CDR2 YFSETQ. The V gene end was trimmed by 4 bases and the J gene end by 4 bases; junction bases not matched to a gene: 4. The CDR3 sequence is CASSPGTGGYEQYF. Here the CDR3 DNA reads TGCGCCAGCAGCCCCGGGACAGGGGGATACGAGCAGTACTTC.

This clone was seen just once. CDR3 region: CASSLLGQGLGQPQHF. For the CDR3, the DNA is TGTGCCAGCAGCTTACTGGGACAGGGGTTGGGTCAGCCCCAGCATTTT. V and J are TRBV7-2 and TRBJ1-5, with 10 bases matching TRBD1. Looked up from germline, CDR1 is SGHTA and CDR2 is FQGNSA. The length of the CDR3 is 16 residues. With 2 bases clipped from V and 6 bases from J, the junction kept 7 bases outside the gene matches.

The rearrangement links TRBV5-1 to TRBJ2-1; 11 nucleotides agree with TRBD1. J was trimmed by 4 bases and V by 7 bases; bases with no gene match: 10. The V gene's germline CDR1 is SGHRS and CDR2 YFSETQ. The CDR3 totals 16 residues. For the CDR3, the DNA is TGCGCCAGCTCCGGAGGGACAGGGGGACCTTACAATGAGCAGTTCTTC. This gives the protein CASSGGTGGPYNEQFF.

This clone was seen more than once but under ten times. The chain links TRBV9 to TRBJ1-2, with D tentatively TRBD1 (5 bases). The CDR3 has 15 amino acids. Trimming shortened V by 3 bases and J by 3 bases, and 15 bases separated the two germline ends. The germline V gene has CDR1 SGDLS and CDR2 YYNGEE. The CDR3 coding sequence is TGTGCCAGCAGCGGCGGGACCGGGACCTACTATGGCTACACCTTC. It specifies CASSGGTGTYYGYTF.

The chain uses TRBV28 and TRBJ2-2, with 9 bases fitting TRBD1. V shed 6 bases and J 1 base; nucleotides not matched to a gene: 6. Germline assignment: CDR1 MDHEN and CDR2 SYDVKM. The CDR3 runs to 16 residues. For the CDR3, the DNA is TGTGCCAGCAGGCTAACGGGACAGGGGAACACCGGGGAGCTGTTTTTT. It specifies CASRLTGQGNTGELFF.

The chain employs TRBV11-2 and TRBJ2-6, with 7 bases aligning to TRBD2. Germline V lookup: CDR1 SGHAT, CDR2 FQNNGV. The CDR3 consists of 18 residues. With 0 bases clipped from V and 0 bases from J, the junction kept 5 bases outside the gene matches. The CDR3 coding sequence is TGTGCCAGCAGCTTAGAGTTTGGGGGGGACTCTGGGGCCAACGTCCTGACTTTC. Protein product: CASSLEFGGDSGANVLTF.

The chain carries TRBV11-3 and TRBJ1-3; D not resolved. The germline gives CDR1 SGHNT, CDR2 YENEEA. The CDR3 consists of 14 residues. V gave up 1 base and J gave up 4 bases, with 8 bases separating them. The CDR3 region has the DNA TGTGCCAGCAGCTTAGCGGGTTCCGGAAACACCATATATTTT. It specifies CASSLAGSGNTIYF.